The text below deals with one T cell receptor beta chain. Antigen: not known. This sample was included in a study of cytomegalovirus exposure and HLA in healthy donors. The CDR3 is made up of 15 amino acids. Per the germline V gene, CDR1 is SEHNR and CDR2 is FQNEAQ (reference sequence). V lost 1 base and J lost 8; bases outside the gene matches: 6. Study-wide results and limits: Subsequent analysis found a tendency for first-cohort TCR clusters to co-occur within the 95 to 150 validation repertoires.

Repertoires were generated with immunoSEQ multiplex PCR, while TCRdb's copy carries only in-frame clones and drops some. The table lists about 120,000 clones, around 88% of them singletons, with 1.5% to 2% in the top ten. This TCR derives from a man aged 18 to 29 in good health and CMV-seronegative. V usage is TRBV7-9 and J usage is TRBJ2-1, with TRBD2 matching 9 bases. Sequenced material: PBMCs. The CDR3 is CASSLEASGIYEQFF. In DNA, the CDR3 is TGTGCCAGCAGCTTAGAGGCTAGCGGGATATATGAGCAGTTCTTC.